Each of the 31 T cell receptor beta chains below was sequenced from the same sample in a study of response to subunit inactivated influenza vaccine. MiXCR was run by TCRdb on the RT-PCR reads, yielding one entry per CDR3 protein. The top ten clones hold less than 4% of a sample with about 500,000 distinct CDR3 sequences, about 17% of them seen once. The sequences come from CD4+ T cells sorted from PBMCs, collected around 25 months after vaccination. The receptors were gathered from a man aged 50-75 years who received an inactivated influenza vaccine.

This chain uses TRBV7-9 with TRBJ2-3; 8 nucleotides match TRBD1. The CDR3 has 12 residues. Germline CDR1 reads SEHNR; CDR2 reads FQNEAQ (reference sequence). The J segment lost 8 bases and the V segment lost 3 bases, leaving 1 base of the junction unmatched. CDR3 loop: CASSLTGVTQYF. The CDR3 DNA sequence: TGTGCCAGCAGCTTGACAGGGGTTACGCAGTATTTT. Filled out from reference TRBV7-9 and TRBJ2-3, the complete variable domain reads DTGVSQNPRHKITKRGQNVTFRCDPISEHNRLYWYRQTLGQGPEFLTYFQNEAQLEKSRLLSDRFSAERPKGSFSTLEIQRTEQGDSAMYLCASSLTGVTQYFGPGTRLTVL.

The gene calls are TRBV2 and TRBJ2-3; D may be TRBD1 or TRBD2 (5 bases each). There are 13 residues in the CDR3. Between the trimmed V and J ends, which lost 6 bases and 2 bases, there was a span of 9 bases. The germline CDR1 and CDR2 sequences are SNHLY and FYNNEI. DNA for the CDR3: TGTGCCAGCAGCCGGGACGCCACAGATACGCAGTATTTT. Encoded protein: CASSRDATDTQYF.

This clonotype showed up just a few times. The rearrangement joins TRBV20-1 to TRBJ1-2, with unresolved D. The ends were cut back, 5 bases at V and 8 bases at J, with 12 bases in the middle. The CDR3 loop spans 11 amino acids. In germline, CDR1 is DFQATT, CDR2 SNEGSKA (reference sequence). CDR3 amino acids: CSARLGGGYTF. In DNA form, the CDR3 reads TGCAGTGCTCGGCTGGGAGGGGGCTACACCTTC.

The rearrangement joins TRBV3-1 to TRBJ2-7; 8 bases match TRBD2. CDR1 is LGHDT and CDR2 is YNNKEL in the germline V gene (reference sequence). This CDR3 contains 15 residues. V lost 1 base to trimming and J lost 7 bases; unmatched junction nucleotides: 9. CDR3 in amino acids: CASSQGPAGEKEQYF. CDR3 nucleotides: TGTGCCAGCAGCCAAGGGCCAGCGGGGGAAAAAGAGCAGTACTTC.

This clonotype showed up just a few times. The chain is built from TRBV28 and TRBJ1-5; D not resolved. Germline CDR1 reads MDHEN; CDR2 reads SYDVKM. Trimming removed 6 bases from V and 1 base from J, with 13 bases in between. The CDR3 has 15 residues. This chain's CDR3 is CASRPPGMSNQPQHF. CDR3 DNA: TGTGCCAGCAGGCCCCCGGGTATGAGCAATCAGCCCCAGCATTTT.

The chain combines TRBV6-2 or TRBV6-3 with TRBJ2-3; 8 bases match TRBD2. Germline V gene data show CDR1 as MNHEY and CDR2 as SVGEGT. Losses at the gene ends were 2 bases for V and 4 bases for J; bases not matched to a gene: 5. This CDR3 has 15 residues. This CDR3 is CASSYGGGLADTQYF. CDR3 coding DNA: TGTGCCAGCAGTTACGGCGGGGGGCTGGCAGATACGCAGTATTTT.

V is TRBV20-1 and J is TRBJ1-1; TRBD1 matches 7 bases. The V gene end was trimmed by 4 bases and the J gene end by 5 bases; junction bases not matched to a gene: 7. The CDR3 sequence is 13 residues long. Germline V gives CDR1 DFQATT, CDR2 SNEGSKA (reference sequence). Here the CDR3 DNA reads TGCAGTGCTATCGGGACAGCCGGGACTGAAGCTTTCTTT. This gives the protein CSAIGTAGTEAFF.

There are a few counts of this clonotype. The chain has TRBV5-1 and TRBJ1-2, with no clear D. The germline gives CDR1 SGHRS, CDR2 YFSETQ. With 2 bases removed from V and 0 bases from J, the gap between germline ends came to 8 bases. The CDR3 consists of 14 residues. The CDR3 is CASSFGTSNYGYTF. The CDR3 region has the DNA TGCGCCAGCAGCTTCGGAACCTCTAACTATGGCTACACCTTC.

The J gene is TRBJ2-3, the V gene TRBV11-1; 9 bases align to TRBD2. Germline V gene sequence: CDR1 SGHAT, CDR2 FQDESV (reference sequence). Trimming took 2 bases from V and 7 from J; bases not matched to a gene: 4. The CDR3 runs to 14 residues. CDR3 bases: TGTGCCAGCAGCTTACCGCTAGCGGGACATACGCAGTATTTT. Its protein is CASSLPLAGHTQYF.

This clonotype was counted a few times. V is TRBV5-1 and J is TRBJ2-1, with 14 bases matching TRBD2. The CDR3 has 19 residues. The germline V gene has CDR1 SGHRS and CDR2 YFSETQ. Trimming removed 4 bases from V and 0 bases from J; junction bases left unmatched: 9. CDR3 amino acids: CASSRGTSGGHRSYNEQFF. DNA for the CDR3: TGCGCCAGCAGCAGAGGGACTAGCGGGGGACATCGCTCCTACAATGAGCAGTTCTTC.

Note on this clonotype: A read error may produce the germline difference seen at one junction end. This chain links TRBV3-1 with TRBJ2-4, with a weak D call TRBD2 (6 bases). This CDR3 region has 11 residues. The germline V gene encodes CDR1 LGHDT and CDR2 YNNKEL (reference sequence). CDR3 in DNA: TGTGCCAGCAGCCAAGGGGGAGGACATTTCTTC. Its translation is CASSQGGGHFF.

The gene calls are TRBV4-2 and TRBJ1-2; D unresolved. Germline V lookup: CDR1 LGHNA, CDR2 YNFKEQ. The CDR3 consists of 13 residues. V was trimmed by 0 bases and J by 8 bases, leaving 10 bases between them. CDR3: CASSQDLVTGYTF. DNA of the CDR3: TGTGCCAGCAGCCAAGATTTAGTGACCGGCTACACCTTC.

The chain links TRBV24-1 to TRBJ2-7; D might be TRBD1 (7 bases). Germline V lookup: CDR1 KGHDR, CDR2 SFDVKD. The CDR3 contains 14 residues. V lost 7 bases and J lost 1, with 13 bases in between. CDR3 coding DNA: TGTGCCACCAGCCCGACAGGGAGGTCCTACGAGCAGTACTTC. Translation: CATSPTGRSYEQYF.

This clonotype was detected once. This sequence joins TRBV20-1 and TRBJ2-1; 8 nucleotides match TRBD2. The V and J ends lost 5 bases and 5 bases, in that order; junction bases with no gene match: 14. The V gene's germline CDR1 is DFQATT and CDR2 SNEGSKA (reference sequence). This CDR3 is 16 amino acids long. In DNA form, the CDR3 reads TGCAGTGCTCGTGTACCGGGACTAGAGCATAACAATGAGCAGTTCTTC. Its protein is CSARVPGLEHNNEQFF.

The genes are TRBV20-1 and TRBJ2-7, with a weak D call TRBD2 (5 bases). Germline values: CDR1 DFQATT, CDR2 SNEGSKA (reference sequence). The CDR3 runs 13 residues. With 3 bases removed from V and 4 bases from J, the gap between germline ends came to 13 bases. CDR3 bases: TGCAGTGCTAGGAGAGGGTCGGGGTACGAGCAGTACTTC. Translation: CSARRGSGYEQYF.

This clonotype was observed a single time. The chain joins TRBV20-1 to TRBJ2-7; 8 bases map to TRBD1. The CDR3 covers 14 residues. V trimming: 3 bases; J trimming: 2 bases; junction bases outside the gene matches: 6. CDR1 and CDR2 from the germline V gene are DFQATT and SNEGSKA (reference sequence). This chain's CDR3 is CSASRPGGPYEQYF. The CDR3 DNA follows: TGCAGTGCTAGCCGGCCAGGGGGCCCCTACGAGCAGTACTTC.

This clonotype was seen a handful of times. The chain is built from TRBV29-1 and TRBJ2-3; D is perhaps TRBD2 (6 bases). V lost 2 bases, J lost 0 bases, and 9 bases lay in between. Germline CDR1 is SQVTM and CDR2 is ANQGSEA. The CDR3 totals 14 residues. Here the CDR3 DNA reads TGCAGCGTTGAACAGGGAGGAAGCACAGATACGCAGTATTTT. This gives the protein CSVEQGGSTDTQYF.

The chain joins TRBV18 to TRBJ2-5; TRBD2 matches 7 bases. Trimming cost V 3 bases and J 1 base; bases outside gene matches: 8. Germline CDR1 and CDR2: KGHSH and LQKENI. The CDR3 has 16 amino acids. The CDR3, as DNA: TGTGCCAGCTCACCCGGACTACTAGCGCTCCAAGAGACCCAGTACTTC. It encodes CASSPGLLALQETQYF. Together with reference TRBV18 and TRBJ2-5, the CDR3 gives the full variable domain: NAGVMQNPRHLVRRRGQEARLRCSPMKGHSHVYWYRQLPEEGLKFMVYLQKENIIDESGMPKERFSAEFPKEGPSILRIQQVVRGDSAAYFCASSPGLLALQETQYFGPGTRLLVL.

This clonotype occurred a few times. The chain carries TRBV12-3 or TRBV12-4 and TRBJ2-1, with D possibly TRBD2 on 6 matching bases. CDR3 length: 13 amino acids. With 5 bases removed from V and 5 bases from J, the gap between germline ends came to 10 bases. CDR3 amino acids: CASSLSGDNEQFF. For the CDR3, the DNA is TGTGCCAGCAGTCTTAGCGGAGACAATGAGCAGTTCTTC.

The rearrangement joins TRBV5-1 to TRBJ2-1; TRBD2 agrees at 10 bases. V trimming: 1 base; J trimming: 5 bases; junction bases outside the gene matches: 0. Germline V CDR1 and CDR2: SGHRS, YFSETQ. The CDR3 is made up of 14 amino acids. The CDR3 region has the DNA TGCGCCAGCAGCTTGAGCGGGGGGGACAATGAGCAGTTCTTC. Translation gives CASSLSGGDNEQFF.

Remarks on this clonotype: Compared with germline, one end of the junction differs, possibly owing to a read error. The CDR3 region is CSTRRAGVTDGEQFF. CDR3 nucleotide sequence: TGCAGTACTAGGAGAGCGGGGGTGACGGATGGTGAGCAGTTCTTC. The chain combines TRBV20-1 with TRBJ2-1; 8 bases are a match to TRBD2. Germline assignment: CDR1 DFQATT and CDR2 SNEGSKA (reference sequence). This CDR3 spans 15 amino acids.

This chain joins TRBV3-1 and TRBJ2-4; no clear D gene. The germline V gene has CDR1 LGHDT and CDR2 YNNKEL (reference sequence). This CDR3 has 18 amino acids. V lost 1 base, J lost 0 bases, and 16 bases lay in between. Here the CDR3 DNA reads TGTGCCAGCAGCCAAGTGGTTCCCAAAAGATTAGCCAAAAACATTCAGTACTTC. This encodes CASSQVVPKRLAKNIQYF.

In this sample, this clonotype turned up a few times. This chain joins TRBV7-2 and TRBJ2-1, with D unresolved. The CDR3 runs 11 residues. Trimming removed 4 bases at V and 7 bases at J, with 5 bases between. Germline CDR1 is SGHTA and CDR2 is FQGNSA. The CDR3 sequence is CASSSKNEQFF. In nucleotides, the CDR3 is TGTGCCAGCAGCTCCAAAAATGAGCAGTTCTTC.

In this sample, this clonotype turned up many times. This chain joins TRBV12-3 or TRBV12-4 and TRBJ1-4; D ambiguous. The CDR3 is made up of 13 amino acids. Trimming removed 3 bases at V and 8 bases at J, with 10 bases between. The CDR3 protein is CASSFGNREKLFF. The CDR3 DNA follows: TGTGCCAGCAGTTTTGGGAATAGGGAAAAACTGTTTTTT.

This sequence joins TRBV6-2 or TRBV6-3 and TRBJ2-3; tentative D call: TRBD1 (6 bases). Germline CDR1 MNHEY, CDR2 SVGEGT. V was trimmed by 8 bases and J by 3 bases, leaving 21 bases between them. CDR3 size: 16 residues. CDR3 sequence reads: CASPPGQLSWTDTQYF. As DNA, the CDR3 is TGTGCCAGCCCTCCGGGACAATTAAGTTGGACAGATACGCAGTATTTT.

This chain links TRBV7-9 with TRBJ2-7; the D is unclear. V dropped 1 base and J dropped 5 bases, with 6 bases sitting between them. This CDR3 has 12 amino acids. Germline V gives CDR1 SEHNR, CDR2 FQNEAQ (reference sequence). The CDR3 loop reads CASSLGPDEQYF. In nucleotides, the CDR3 is TGTGCCAGCAGCTTAGGTCCAGACGAGCAGTACTTC.

V gene TRBV11-2 combines with J gene TRBJ2-1; D is uncertain. The CDR3 consists of 16 residues. Germline V gene data show CDR1 as SGHAT and CDR2 as FQNNGV. Trimming left V 5 bases short and J 0 bases short, with 14 bases between. The CDR3 DNA is TGTGCCAGCAGCCGACCCTGGGGAAGCTCCTACAATGAGCAGTTCTTC. It translates to CASSRPWGSSYNEQFF. The full variable domain, its missing parts supplied by reference TRBV11-2 and TRBJ2-1, is EAGVAQSPRYKIIEKRQSVAFWCNPISGHATLYWYQQILGQGPKLLIQFQNNGVVDDSQLPKDRFSAERLKGVDSTLKIQPAKLEDSAVYLCASSRPWGSSYNEQFFGPGTRLTVL.

The chain couples TRBV6-2 or TRBV6-3 to TRBJ2-2; 7 nucleotides align to TRBD2. Germline V gives CDR1 MNHEY, CDR2 SVGEGT. J gave up 0 bases and V 2 bases, and 3 bases lay outside the gene matches. The CDR3 extends over 16 amino acids. CDR3 residues: CASSYGRGPNTGELFF. The CDR3, as DNA: TGTGCCAGCAGTTACGGGAGGGGTCCGAACACCGGGGAGCTGTTTTTT.

Only one count was recorded for this clonotype. The chain is built from TRBV6-5 and TRBJ1-2, with 9 positions matching TRBD1. The germline V gene encodes CDR1 MNHEY and CDR2 SVGAGI. J lost 3 bases, V lost 0 bases, and 2 bases had no gene match. This CDR3 comprises 15 residues. CDR3 residues: CASSYSQGAYYGYTF. DNA of the CDR3: TGTGCCAGCAGTTACTCACAGGGGGCTTACTATGGCTACACCTTC.

The sample holds many counts of this clonotype. The chain recombines TRBV7-9 with TRBJ1-5; D call uncertain. CDR3 length equals 17 residues. V was cut by 0 bases and J by 1 base, with 13 bases left in between. Germline V gives CDR1 SEHNR, CDR2 FQNEAQ (reference sequence). The CDR3 reads CASSLAGMEESNQPQHF. CDR3 DNA sequence: TGTGCCAGCAGCTTAGCGGGGATGGAGGAGAGCAATCAGCCCCAGCATTTT.

This chain uses TRBV7-2 with TRBJ2-5, with TRBD1 identical over 7 bases. The trim removed 3 bases at V and 2 bases at J, leaving 9 bases unmatched. The germline CDR1 and CDR2 sequences are SGHTA and FQGNSA. CDR3 size: 16 residues. DNA for the CDR3: TGTGCCAGCAGCTTGGCAACAGGGGTGTGGCAAGAGACCCAGTACTTC. Its protein is CASSLATGVWQETQYF.